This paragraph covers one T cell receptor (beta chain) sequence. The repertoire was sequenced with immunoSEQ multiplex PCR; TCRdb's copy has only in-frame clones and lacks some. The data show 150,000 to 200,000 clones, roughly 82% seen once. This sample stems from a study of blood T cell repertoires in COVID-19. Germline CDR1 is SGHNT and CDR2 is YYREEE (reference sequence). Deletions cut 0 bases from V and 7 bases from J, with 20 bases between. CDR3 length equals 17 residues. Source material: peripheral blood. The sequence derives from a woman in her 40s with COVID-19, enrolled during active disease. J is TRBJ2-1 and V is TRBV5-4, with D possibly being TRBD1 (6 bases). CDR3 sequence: CASSLEMRIRTDNEQFF. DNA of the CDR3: TGTGCCAGCAGCTTGGAAATGCGAATTCGGACAGATAATGAGCAGTTCTTC.